This T cell receptor (beta chain) is drawn from a study of T cells in Graves' hyperthyroidism and ophthalmopathy. Trimming left V 2 bases short and J 8 bases short, with 13 bases between. This CDR3 is 13 amino acids long. Germline V CDR1 and CDR2: SGHKS, YYEKEE (reference sequence). This clonotype was counted ten times or more. Amplification yielded TCR beta CDR3 regions, with RNA transcripts as the source. The TCR CDR3 first-round RT-PCR relied on the HTBI primer set. TCRdb processed the multiplex PCR reads anew with MiXCR; each CDR3 protein has one entry. The table includes about 500,000 distinct CDR3 sequences, about 16% detected once.

V is TRBV5-5 and J is TRBJ1-2; D not certain. The material sequenced was blood. The TCR was taken from a woman in her 30s with Graves' ophthalmopathy. CDR3 bases: TGTGCCAGCAGCTTTGGGCATTCGGGAGGCTACACCTTC. It translates to CASSFGHSGGYTF.